The 27 T cell receptor beta chains listed next were all sequenced from one sample in a study of blood T cell repertoires in COVID-19. Libraries were prepared by immunoSEQ multiplex PCR; TCRdb keeps only in-frame clonotypes and omits some of them. Among about 220,000 clones listed, roughly nine tenths were seen once. Material for sequencing was PBMCs or T cells enriched from blood (not recorded which). The receptor source for this set is a woman aged 18-29 years in a cohort exposed to, infected with or recovered from COVID-19 (not recorded which).

The chain joins TRBV30 to TRBJ1-1, with D possibly TRBD1 on 6 matching bases. Germline V gene lookup returns CDR1 GTSNPN and CDR2 SVGIG (reference sequence). The CDR3 is 15 amino acids. V was cut by 0 bases and J by 5 bases, with 16 bases left in between. The CDR3 spells CAWSVTWGLLTEAFF. In DNA, the CDR3 is TGTGCCTGGAGTGTAACTTGGGGGCTCTTAACTGAAGCTTTCTTT. Full variable domain (remainder filled in from reference TRBV30 and TRBJ1-1): SQTIHQWPATLVQPVGSPLSLECTVEGTSNPNLYWYRQAAGRGLQLLFYSVGIGQISSEVPQNLSASRPQDRQFILSSKKLLLSDSGFYLCAWSVTWGLLTEAFFGQGTRLTVV.

The chain links TRBV7-9 to TRBJ2-1; 11 positions match TRBD2. The germline gives CDR1 SEHNR, CDR2 FQNEAQ (reference sequence). V gave up 0 bases and J gave up 0 bases; unmatched junction bases: 1. CDR3 length equals 17 residues. Here the CDR3 DNA reads TGTGCCAGCAGCTTAGCGGGACTAGCGGACTCCTACAATGAGCAGTTCTTC. It is translated as CASSLAGLADSYNEQFF.

The sample holds one count of this clone. The chain links TRBV7-9 to TRBJ2-4; tentatively, D is TRBD1 (6 bases). V was cut by 0 bases and J by 1 base, with 7 bases left in between. The germline V gene has CDR1 SEHNR and CDR2 FQNEAQ (reference sequence). The CDR3 has 15 amino acids. CDR3 sequence reads: CASSLAQGAKNIQYF. As DNA, the CDR3 is TGTGCCAGCAGCTTAGCTCAGGGGGCCAAAAACATTCAGTACTTC.

V usage is TRBV19 and J usage is TRBJ2-7; 8 bases align to TRBD1. With 6 bases clipped from V and 1 base from J, the junction kept 8 bases outside the gene matches. The V gene's germline CDR1 is LNHDA and CDR2 SQIVND (reference sequence). This CDR3 region has 15 residues. As DNA, the CDR3 is TGTGCCAGTAGGGAAACCGGGACAGGATCCTACGAGCAGTACTTC. It translates to CASRETGTGSYEQYF.

This clone occurred once. The chain joins TRBV2 to TRBJ2-1; TRBD2 matches at 12 bases. This CDR3 spans 14 amino acids. CDR1 is SNHLY and CDR2 is FYNNEI in the germline V gene. V shed 7 bases and J 9 bases; nucleotides not matched to a gene: 7. The DNA of the CDR3 is TGTGCCAGCACCACTAGCGGGAGGCGGGTTGAGCAGTTCTTC. This sequence encodes CASTTSGRRVEQFF. The variable domain in full, with the rest retrieved from reference TRBV2 and TRBJ2-1, is EPEVTQTPSHQVTQMGQEVILRCVPISNHLYFYWYRQILGQKVEFLVSFYNNEISEKSEIFDDQFSVERPDGSNFTLKIRSTKLEDSAMYFCASTTSGRRVEQFFGPGTRLTVL.

The chain joins TRBV30 to TRBJ2-5; TRBD2 agrees at 7 bases. Germline CDR1 is GTSNPN and CDR2 is SVGIG (reference sequence). V dropped 1 base and J dropped 1; count of bases not matched to a gene: 0. The CDR3 spans 13 residues. The CDR3 region is CAWSGTSQETQYF. In nucleotides, the CDR3 is TGTGCCTGGAGTGGGACTAGCCAAGAGACCCAGTACTTC.

The gene calls are TRBV18 and TRBJ2-7, with TRBD1 identical over 9 bases. V lost 3 bases to trimming and J lost 5 bases; unmatched junction nucleotides: 11. CDR1 KGHSH and CDR2 LQKENI come from the germline V gene. The CDR3 covers 16 residues. Written as DNA, the CDR3 is TGTGCCAGCTCACCGGTAGTCGGGACAGGGAGGCACGAGCAGTACTTC. Amino acid sequence: CASSPVVGTGRHEQYF.

The V gene is TRBV15, the J gene TRBJ1-2; 10 bases fit TRBD1. The CDR3 runs to 15 residues. V gave up 0 bases and J gave up 4 bases; unmatched junction bases: 2. The germline V gene has CDR1 LNHNV and CDR2 YYDKDF (reference sequence). The CDR3 region has the DNA TGTGCCACCAGCAGAGAGGGACAGGGGAGCTATGGCTACACCTTC. Its protein product is CATSREGQGSYGYTF.

The V gene is TRBV4-1, the J gene TRBJ1-6; D possibly corresponds to TRBD1 (6 bases). In germline, CDR1 is MGHRA, CDR2 YSYEKL. The V and J ends lost 4 bases and 10 bases respectively, with 20 bases between them. The CDR3 is 16 amino acids. The CDR3 nucleotides are TGCGCCAGCAGCCTGACGGGGGGCAGGGGCCGGTCACCCCTCCACTTT. Translation gives CASSLTGGRGRSPLHF.

The chain's CDR3 is CASTSWEDTQYF. The DNA of the CDR3 is TGTGCCAGTACTTCATGGGAGGATACGCAGTATTTT. The rearrangement links TRBV19 to TRBJ2-3; tentatively, D is TRBD2 (5 bases). Germline loops: CDR1 LNHDA, CDR2 SQIVND (reference sequence). The V and J ends lost 7 bases and 6 bases respectively, with 11 bases between them. The CDR3 runs to 12 residues.

The V call is TRBV5-4, the J call TRBJ2-7, with 14 bases matching TRBD2. The CDR3 consists of 15 residues. The V segment lost 4 bases and the J segment 5 bases; nucleotides outside the gene matches: 5. CDR1 is SGHNT and CDR2 is YYREEE in the germline V gene (reference sequence). The CDR3 DNA follows: TGTGCCAGCAGCCAGGGACTAGCGGGAGACCACGAGCAGTACTTC. As protein: CASSQGLAGDHEQYF.

This clone was seen once. The chain uses TRBV9 and TRBJ1-1; possible D gene TRBD1, 5 bases. V lost 0 bases to trimming and J lost 7 bases, with 13 bases between them. This CDR3 contains 14 residues. Germline lookup yields CDR1 SGDLS and CDR2 YYNGEE. The CDR3 DNA reads TGTGCCAGCAGCGTAGAGGGAGGGGAAGATGAAGCTTTCTTT. Residues: CASSVEGGEDEAFF.

The chain combines TRBV6-5 with TRBJ1-6, with D possibly TRBD1 on 5 matching bases. The germline CDR1 and CDR2 sequences are MNHEY and SVGAGI. The CDR3 runs 13 residues. Deletions cut 3 bases from V and 14 bases from J, with 14 bases between. The CDR3 here is CASSYSQGLSLHF. DNA for the CDR3: TGTGCCAGCAGTTATTCTCAGGGATTATCCCTCCACTTT.

This rearrangement joins TRBV11-2 to TRBJ2-1, with 8 bases lining up with TRBD2. The CDR3 length is 13 residues. Germline V gives CDR1 SGHAT, CDR2 FQNNGV. The CDR3 DNA reads as TGTGCGACCCGGGGGGGGTTCTACAATGAGCAGTTCTTC. This sequence encodes CATRGGFYNEQFF. Using reference TRBV11-2 and TRBJ2-1 for the parts outside the CDR3, the full variable domain is EAGVAQSPRYKIIEKRQSVAFWCNPISGHATLYWYQQILGQGPKLLIQFQNNGVVDDSQLPKDRFSAERLKGVDSTLKIQPAKLEDSAVYLCATRGGFYNEQFFGPGTRLTVL.

The rearrangement links TRBV10-2 to TRBJ2-1; D not certain. Trimming removed 7 bases from V and 0 bases from J, with 7 bases in between. Per germline, CDR1 WSHSY and CDR2 SAAADI. This CDR3 contains 13 residues. Here the CDR3 reads CASTPDSYNEQFF. The DNA of the CDR3 is TGCGCCAGCACCCCAGACTCCTACAATGAGCAGTTCTTC.

The CDR3 here is CASSLPAGSSYNEQFF. DNA for the CDR3: TGTGCCAGCAGCCTCCCCGCGGGGAGCTCCTACAATGAGCAGTTCTTC. The chain employs TRBV7-9 and TRBJ2-1; D is perhaps TRBD2 (6 bases). V was shortened by 5 bases and J by 0 bases, with 14 bases between the two germline ends. The CDR3 loop spans 16 amino acids. Germline CDR1 and CDR2: SEHNR and FQNEAQ (reference sequence).

This chain joins TRBV3-1 (or the pseudogene TRBV3-2) and TRBJ2-7; the match to TRBD1 covers 9 bases. Germline trimming cut 3 bases from V and 5 bases from J; bases unmatched to any gene: 11. The CDR3 length is 16 residues. Germline loops: CDR1 LGHDT, CDR2 YNNKEL (reference sequence). Here the CDR3 DNA reads TGTGCCAGCAGCCATGACTCCCGGGACAGGGTCCACGAGCAGTACTTC. It specifies CASSHDSRDRVHEQYF.

This chain links TRBV5-1 with TRBJ1-5; no definite D call. CDR1 is SGHRS and CDR2 is YFSETQ in the germline V gene. With 5 bases removed from V and 2 bases from J, the gap between germline ends came to 11 bases. This CDR3 spans 14 amino acids. DNA of the CDR3: TGCGCCAGCAGACTGGACGGGGGCAATCAGCCCCAGCATTTT. Amino acid sequence: CASRLDGGNQPQHF.

As to this clone: The sample carries other DNA sequences with the same CDR3. The chain is built from TRBV19 and TRBJ2-1; 11 bases fit TRBD2. This CDR3 contains 14 residues. The germline gives CDR1 LNHDA, CDR2 SQIVND (reference sequence). V lost 5 bases to trimming and J lost 4 bases; unmatched junction nucleotides: 1. CDR3 amino acids: CASSRTSGYNEQFF. CDR3 bases: TGTGCCAGTAGTCGGACTAGCGGGTACAATGAGCAGTTCTTC.

The genes are TRBV12-3 or TRBV12-4 and TRBJ2-5, with D perhaps matching TRBD1 (6 bases). Trimming shortened V by 4 bases and J by 3 bases, and 6 bases separated the two germline ends. The CDR3 is 12 amino acids. CDR3 nucleotides: TGTGCCAGCAGTTACAGGGAAGAGACCCAGTACTTC. Protein product: CASSYREETQYF.

The chain couples TRBV18 to TRBJ2-5, with 9 bases aligning to TRBD1. Germline CDR1 and CDR2: KGHSH and LQKENI. This CDR3 is built from 16 residues. V shed 0 bases and J 5 bases; nucleotides not matched to a gene: 7. In DNA form, the CDR3 reads TGTGCCAGCTCACCACCCCGGGACAGGGCGGTTGAGACCCAGTACTTC. This translates into CASSPPRDRAVETQYF.

V gene TRBV10-2 combines with J gene TRBJ1-4; weak D call: TRBD1 (6 bases). The ends were cut back, 5 bases at V and 2 bases at J, with 12 bases in the middle. The CDR3 runs 15 residues. From germline, CDR1 is WSHSY and CDR2 SAAADI. In nucleotides, the CDR3 is TGCGCCAGCAGTTCTACAGGGCCGACTAATGAAAAACTGTTTTTT. Translating gives CASSSTGPTNEKLFF.

V and J are TRBV5-1 and TRBJ1-1; D might be TRBD1 (5 bases). Germline V gene data show CDR1 as SGHRS and CDR2 as YFSETQ. With 4 bases removed from V and 1 base from J, the gap between germline ends came to 14 bases. There are 15 residues in the CDR3. CDR3 residues: CASSLNPQGNTEAFF. The CDR3 DNA is TGCGCCAGCAGCCTAAACCCCCAGGGGAACACTGAAGCTTTCTTT.

V and J are TRBV24-1 and TRBJ2-5, with a tentative D call TRBD2 (5 bases). Germline-derived CDR1 and CDR2 are KGHDR and SFDVKD. This CDR3 region has 15 residues. Trimming took off 5 bases at V and 1 base at J, with 13 bases between the two ends. This CDR3 reads CATSVALGGQETQYF. The DNA for the CDR3 is TGTGCCACCAGTGTAGCCCTAGGAGGCCAAGAGACCCAGTACTTC.

This chain links TRBV25-1 with TRBJ2-5; TRBD2 aligns across 11 bases. The CDR3 length is 18 residues. CDR1 and CDR2 from the germline V gene are MGHDK and SYGVNS. The junction had 14 bases not matched to a gene; V was cut back by 6 bases and J by 2 bases. Here the CDR3 reads CASSWGTSGHMWQETQYF. CDR3 sequence (DNA): TGTGCCAGCAGCTGGGGGACTAGCGGACATATGTGGCAAGAGACCCAGTACTTC.

This rearrangement joins TRBV10-2 to TRBJ2-7; D not resolved. V was shortened by 6 bases and J by 5 bases, with 14 bases between the two germline ends. CDR1 and CDR2 from the germline V gene are WSHSY and SAAADI. This CDR3 spans 13 amino acids. CDR3 sequence: CASRRYPVNEQYF. The CDR3 region has the DNA TGCGCCAGCAGGCGGTACCCTGTGAACGAGCAGTACTTC.

The J gene is TRBJ1-5, the V gene TRBV24-1; 7 bases agree with TRBD1. CDR1 KGHDR and CDR2 SFDVKD come from the germline V gene. Germline trimming cut 4 bases from V and 11 bases from J; bases unmatched to any gene: 4. The CDR3 is 12 residues long. CDR3 DNA sequence: TGTGCCACCAGTGACATGACAGGGTCCCAGCATTTT. This encodes CATSDMTGSQHF.